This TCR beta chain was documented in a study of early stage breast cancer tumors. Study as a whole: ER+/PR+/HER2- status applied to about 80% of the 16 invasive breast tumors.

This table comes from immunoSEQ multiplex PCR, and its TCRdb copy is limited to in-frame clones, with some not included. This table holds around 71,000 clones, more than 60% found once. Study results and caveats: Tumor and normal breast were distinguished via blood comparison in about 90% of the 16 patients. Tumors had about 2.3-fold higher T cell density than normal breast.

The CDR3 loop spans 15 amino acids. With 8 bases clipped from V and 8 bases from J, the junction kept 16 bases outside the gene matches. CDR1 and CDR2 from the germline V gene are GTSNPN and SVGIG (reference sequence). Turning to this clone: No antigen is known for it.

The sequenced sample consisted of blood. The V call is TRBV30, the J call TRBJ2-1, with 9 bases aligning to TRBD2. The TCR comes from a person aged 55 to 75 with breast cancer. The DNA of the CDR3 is TGTGCCATAGAGAGATTGGCGGGAGGGCCCTATGAGCAGTTCTTC. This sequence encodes CAIERLAGGPYEQFF.